A selection of T cell receptor beta chains follows, all from one sample in a study of T cell changes during pregnancy in multiple sclerosis. Profiling relied on immunoSEQ multiplex PCR, and the TCRdb table lists in-frame clones only, not all of them. This repertoire shows under 70,000 clones, about 92% found once; its top ten account for 5.5% to 7%. The source was peripheral blood, collected in the third trimester of pregnancy. The receptor source for this set is a female donor in good health, enrolled as a control in a pregnancy study. Each CDR3 is given with its conserved first and last residue. A D gene is named only where the DNA matches it firmly.

D gene	V gene	J gene	CDR3 protein	CDR3 DNA
NA	TRBV27	TRBJ1-1	CASSLSLRREAFF	TGTGCCAGCAGTTTATCGCTTCGCCGGGAAGCTTTCTTT
NA	TRBV29-1	TRBJ1-1	CSVETGVNTEAFF	TGCAGCGTTGAGACAGGAGTAAACACTGAAGCTTTCTTT
TRBD1	TRBV7-9	TRBJ1-4	CASSLTGGEKLFF	TGTGCCAGCAGCTTAACAGGGGGTGAAAAACTGTTTTTT
NA	TRBV5-1	TRBJ1-1	CASSLAGGRNTEAFF	TGCGCCAGCAGCTTGGCGGGGGGGAGGAACACTGAAGCTTTCTTT
NA	TRBV9	TRBJ2-2	CASSEAGTGELFF	TGTGCCAGCAGCGAGGCAGGCACCGGGGAGCTGTTTTTT
NA	TRBV5-1	TRBJ2-5	CASSPGLQETQYF	TGCGCCAGCAGCCCGGGACTCCAAGAGACCCAGTACTTC
NA	TRBV19	TRBJ1-1	CASSKEGTSTEAFF	TGTGCCAGTAGTAAGGAGGGTACTTCCACTGAAGCTTTCTTT
NA	TRBV12-5	TRBJ1-1	CASGLTSGVNTEAFF	TGTGCTAGTGGTTTGACGTCGGGGGTGAACACTGAAGCTTTCTTT
TRBD1	TRBV30	TRBJ1-6	CAWRISGGGSPLHF	TGTGCCTGGAGAATCTCAGGGGGCGGTTCACCCCTCCACTTT
TRBD2	TRBV27	TRBJ2-1	CASSPGTSGGHSSYNEQFF	TGTGCCAGCAGTCCGGGGACTAGCGGGGGGCACAGCTCCTACAATGAGCAGTTCTTC
NA	TRBV27	TRBJ1-2	CASSLGPLYGYTF	TGTGCCAGCAGTTTAGGCCCTCTCTATGGCTACACCTTC